These 28 T cell receptor beta chains were all obtained from the same sample, sequenced in a study of identical twins. TCRdb fed the 5' RACE reads into MiXCR, producing one record per CDR3 protein. This table holds around 570,000 distinct CDR3 sequences, over 8.5% found once. This same sample was also taken into another study, of yellow fever vaccine responses in identical twins.

Sequencing was done on a sample of PBMCs. These receptors originate from a woman under 30 in good health.

The table lists this clonotype with a few counts. The chain joins TRBV3-1 to TRBJ1-6; TRBD1 matches 9 bases. Germline CDR1 reads LGHDT; CDR2 reads YNNKEL (reference sequence). The CDR3 covers 14 residues. Trimming at V came to 6 bases and at J to 10 bases, leaving 7 bases not matched to a gene. Here the CDR3 reads CASSSTGGESPLHF. DNA for the CDR3: TGTGCCAGCAGTTCGACAGGGGGAGAATCACCCCTCCACTTT. Full variable domain (remainder filled in from reference TRBV3-1 and TRBJ1-6): DTAVSQTPKYLVTQMGNDKSIKCEQNLGHDTMYWYKQDSKKFLKIMFSYNNKELIINETVPNRFSPKSPDKAHLNLHINSLELGDSAVYFCASSSTGGESPLHFGNGTRLTVT.

This clonotype was seen a handful of times. The chain combines TRBV12-3 or TRBV12-4 with TRBJ2-7, with TRBD1 identical over 10 bases. V was pared by 5 bases and J by 5 bases, with 3 bases of the junction left unmatched. The CDR3 has 13 amino acids. The CDR3 region has the DNA TGTGCCAGCAGTACCGGGACAGGGGACGAGCAGTACTTC. This sequence encodes CASSTGTGDEQYF.

The V call is TRBV6-5, the J call TRBJ2-5, with 9 bases lining up with TRBD2. The CDR3 sequence is 16 residues long. Looked up from germline, CDR1 is MNHEY and CDR2 is SVGAGI. The J segment lost 2 bases and the V segment lost 0 bases, leaving 4 bases of the junction unmatched. The CDR3 DNA reads as TGTGCCAGCAGTTACTCTAGCGGGGGAACACAAGAGACCCAGTACTTC. Translating gives CASSYSSGGTQETQYF.

The chain combines TRBV6-6 with TRBJ1-1; D unclear. This CDR3 has 13 residues. Germline V gene data show CDR1 as MNHNY and CDR2 as SVGAGI (reference sequence). With 4 bases removed from V and 5 bases from J, the gap between germline ends came to 11 bases. Here the CDR3 reads CASSFDEQTEAFF. The CDR3 DNA reads TGTGCCAGCAGTTTCGACGAGCAGACTGAAGCTTTCTTT.

This clonotype was seen only a few times. The chain links TRBV28 to TRBJ2-2; TRBD1 might be the D (5 bases). The V end lost 7 bases, the J end lost 10 bases, and 10 bases lay between the germline ends. CDR1 MDHEN and CDR2 SYDVKM come from the germline V gene. This CDR3 has 11 amino acids. As DNA, the CDR3 is TGTGCCAGCACTACAGGACAGGAGCTGTTTTTT. Translation: CASTTGQELFF.

This clonotype was detected only a few times. The chain has TRBV11-2 and TRBJ2-2; weak D call: TRBD1 (6 bases). Per the germline V gene, CDR1 is SGHAT and CDR2 is FQNNGV. This CDR3 has 16 residues. V lost 4 bases, J lost 1 base, and 13 bases lay in between. Here the CDR3 DNA reads TGTGCCAGCAGCTCTAGGACAGCCCTGAACACCGGGGAGCTGTTTTTT. Translating it yields CASSSRTALNTGELFF.

This clonotype has at least ten counts. A junction end diverges from the germline sequence, so it may reflect a read error. The gene calls are TRBV27 and TRBJ2-3; D not resolved. Germline V gene sequence: CDR1 MNHEY, CDR2 SMNVEV (reference sequence). The CDR3 totals 14 residues. The CDR3 DNA reads TGTGCCAGCAGTTCCTACGGAGATGCAGATACACAGTATTTT. Translated: CASSSYGDADTQYF.

This clonotype was found a few times. The genes are TRBV7-2 and TRBJ2-1; the D gene is possibly TRBD2 (7 bases). Germline V gene data show CDR1 as SGHTA and CDR2 as FQGNSA. CDR3 size: 15 residues. V was trimmed by 1 base and J by 8 bases, leaving 15 bases between them. The CDR3 DNA is TGTGCCAGCAGCTTAGGAGGGGGAGGGATCCATGAGCAGTTCTTC. Its translation: CASSLGGGGIHEQFF.

V and J are TRBV28 and TRBJ2-2, with D perhaps matching TRBD2 (5 bases). CDR3 length equals 15 residues. V lost 5 bases to trimming and J lost 1 base, with 11 bases between them. The germline CDR1 and CDR2 sequences are MDHEN and SYDVKM. CDR3 nucleotide sequence: TGTGCCAGCAGTCAAGGGAGTCTGAACACCGGGGAGCTGTTTTTT. It yields the protein CASSQGSLNTGELFF.

This clonotype was recorded a few times. The chain has TRBV7-6 and TRBJ2-7; a weak D match, TRBD1 (5 bases). Deletions cut 4 bases from V and 4 bases from J, with 17 bases between. Germline loops: CDR1 SGHVS, CDR2 FNYEAQ. This CDR3 is built from 15 residues. The CDR3: CASSYLDGALYEQYF. CDR3 bases: TGTGCCAGCAGCTACCTAGATGGGGCATTATACGAGCAGTACTTC.

In its sample, this clonotype was seen many times. J is TRBJ2-3 and V is TRBV5-1; 9 nucleotides agree with TRBD2. The CDR3 consists of 14 residues. Unmatched junction bases numbered 1, after V lost 1 base and J lost 4 bases. CDR1 SGHRS and CDR2 YFSETQ come from the germline V gene. DNA for the CDR3: TGCGCCAGCAGCTTGAGACTAGCGGCAGATACGCAGTATTTT. Translation gives CASSLRLAADTQYF.

This clonotype was seen at least ten times. The chain joins TRBV5-1 to TRBJ1-1; 10 positions match TRBD1. This CDR3 is built from 15 residues. Looked up from germline, CDR1 is SGHRS and CDR2 is YFSETQ. Unmatched junction bases numbered 4, after V lost 4 bases and J lost 1 base. CDR3 DNA: TGCGCCAGCAGCCCCGGGACAGGGGAGAACACTGAAGCTTTCTTT. Protein product: CASSPGTGENTEAFF. The entire variable domain, with the rest obtained from reference TRBV5-1 and TRBJ1-1, is as follows: KAGVTQTPRYLIKTRGQQVTLSCSPISGHRSVSWYQQTPGQGLQFLFEYFSETQRNKGNFPGRFSGRQFSNSRSEMNVSTLELGDSALYLCASSPGTGENTEAFFGQGTRLTVV.

In this sample, this clonotype turned up once. One end of the junction varies from germline; a read error may be responsible. CDR3 protein: CANERNGKYKEQFF. CDR3 bases: TGCGCTAATGAACGGAACGGGAAGTACAAAGAGCAGTTCTTC. The chain employs TRBV4-3 and TRBJ2-1, with a tentative D call TRBD2 (5 bases). The germline CDR1 and CDR2 sequences are LGHNA and YSLEER. The CDR3 extends over 14 amino acids.

There are many counts of this clonotype. The rearrangement links TRBV5-1 to TRBJ2-7; a possible D gene is TRBD2 (5 bases). In germline, CDR1 is SGHRS, CDR2 YFSETQ. Trimming pared 0 bases from V and 0 bases from J, leaving 10 bases between. CDR3 length: 15 residues. The CDR3 DNA reads as TGCGCCAGCAGCTTGGCCGAAGGGAGCTCCTACGAGCAGTACTTC. Its translation: CASSLAEGSSYEQYF.

The CDR3 DNA reads as TGCGCCAGCGGCCGTCTAGCGGGGGGTTACACAGATACGCAGTATTTT. Its translation is CASGRLAGGYTDTQYF. The V call is TRBV5-1, the J call TRBJ2-3, with TRBD2 matching 11 bases. The germline CDR1 and CDR2 sequences are SGHRS and YFSETQ. This CDR3 has 16 amino acids. Trimming cost V 7 bases and J 2 bases; bases outside gene matches: 9.

The chain is built from TRBV20-1 and TRBJ2-1; D not resolved. Per the germline V gene, CDR1 is DFQATT and CDR2 is SNEGSKA (reference sequence). Trimming shortened V by 6 bases and J by 5 bases, and 11 bases separated the two germline ends. The CDR3 is made up of 12 amino acids. The CDR3, as DNA: TGCAGTGCGCCGCGACCTCACAATGAGCAGTTCTTC. Protein product: CSAPRPHNEQFF.

This clonotype came up a few times. The chain links TRBV6-6 to TRBJ2-1; no clear D. V was trimmed by 2 bases and J by 9 bases, leaving 8 bases between them. This CDR3 region has 12 residues. Germline CDR1 reads MNHNY; CDR2 reads SVGAGI (reference sequence). In DNA form, the CDR3 reads TGTGCCAGCAGTTACGTTCCGGGTGAGCAGTTCTTC. Translation gives CASSYVPGEQFF.

A few counts support this clonotype. The chain uses TRBV7-2 and TRBJ2-1, with 7 bases lining up with TRBD2. The CDR3 sequence is 17 residues long. V lost 6 bases, J lost 0 bases, and 11 bases stayed unmatched. The germline V gene has CDR1 SGHTA and CDR2 FQGNSA. CDR3 loop: CASRARAGRGSYNEQFF. The CDR3, as DNA: TGTGCCAGCAGGGCAAGAGCGGGGAGGGGCTCCTACAATGAGCAGTTCTTC.

This chain connects TRBV6-5 to TRBJ2-2, with D possibly matching TRBD1 (6 bases). CDR1 is MNHEY and CDR2 is SVGAGI in the germline V gene. The CDR3 loop spans 18 amino acids. The V gene lost 4 bases and the J gene lost 2 bases, with 20 bases spanning the gap. The CDR3: CASSSRDPGTPNTGELFF. The CDR3 region has the DNA TGTGCCAGCAGTTCACGTGACCCCGGGACACCTAACACCGGGGAGCTGTTTTTT.

This clonotype was observed a few times. This chain connects TRBV29-1 to TRBJ2-7; D gene uncertain. CDR1 and CDR2 (germline): SQVTM, ANQGSEA. Trimming took 5 bases from V and 1 from J, leaving 6 bases between them. This CDR3 comprises 11 residues. CDR3 loop: CSVHDSYEQYF. The DNA of the CDR3 is TGCAGCGTTCACGATTCCTACGAGCAGTACTTC.

Only a few counts were recorded for this clonotype. V and J are TRBV12-3 or TRBV12-4 and TRBJ1-5; D possibly corresponds to TRBD1 (5 bases). V shed 4 bases and J shed 3 bases, with 13 bases lying between them. This CDR3 contains 15 residues. The CDR3 DNA reads TGTGCCAGCAGTTGGGCAGGGAATATCAATCAGCCCCAGCATTTT. It specifies CASSWAGNINQPQHF.

This sequence joins TRBV29-1 and TRBJ2-3, with 8 bases that match TRBD2. With 4 bases clipped from V and 1 base from J, the junction kept 1 base outside the gene matches. There are 13 residues in the CDR3. CDR1 is SQVTM and CDR2 is ANQGSEA in the germline V gene. The CDR3 DNA is TGCAGCGTTGGAGCGGGGGGCACAGATACGCAGTATTTT. Translation: CSVGAGGTDTQYF.

There are many counts of this clonotype. Here the CDR3 DNA reads TGTGCCAGCAGCCCAGGAAGGGCATCCCAAGAGACCCAGTACTTC. As protein: CASSPGRASQETQYF. This chain joins TRBV9 and TRBJ2-5; no reliable D call. The CDR3 sequence is 15 residues long. The ends were cut back, 4 bases at V and 1 base at J, with 14 bases in the middle. Germline-derived CDR1 and CDR2 are SGDLS and YYNGEE. Supplemented by reference TRBV9 and TRBJ2-5, the full variable domain reads DSGVTQTPKHLITATGQRVTLRCSPRSGDLSVYWYQQSLDQGLQFLIQYYNGEERAKGNILERFSAQQFPDLHSELNLSSLELGDSALYFCASSPGRASQETQYFGPGTRLLVL.

This clonotype has ten or more counts. The chain carries TRBV10-3 and TRBJ2-7; D gene ambiguous. With 5 bases removed from V and 0 bases from J, the gap between germline ends came to 5 bases. CDR3 size: 12 residues. Germline CDR1 and CDR2: ENHRY and SYGVKD. CDR3 coding DNA: TGTGCCATCAGTTCCAGCTCCTACGAGCAGTACTTC. Translation gives CAISSSSYEQYF.

The CDR3 DNA sequence: TGTGCCAGCAGTTACTCGGCGTACCCGACCTACGAGCAGTACTTC. Translating gives CASSYSAYPTYEQYF. V and J are TRBV6-5 and TRBJ2-7; D remains unclear. This CDR3 is 15 amino acids long. The V gene's germline CDR1 is MNHEY and CDR2 SVGAGI. Trimming left V 0 bases short and J 2 bases short, with 11 bases between.

This chain connects TRBV7-9 to TRBJ2-7; D is unclear. This CDR3 spans 14 amino acids. Germline CDR1 is SEHNR and CDR2 is FQNEAQ (reference sequence). V dropped 1 base and J dropped 3 bases, with 10 bases sitting between them. The DNA for the CDR3 is TGTGCCAGCAGCTTAGTTTCTCCGCTCTACGAGCAGTACTTC. Its protein is CASSLVSPLYEQYF.

CDR3 protein: CASSFPGGDYTF. Here the CDR3 DNA reads TGTGCCAGCAGTTTCCCAGGAGGGGACTACACCTTC. The V gene is TRBV28, the J gene TRBJ1-2; tentatively, D is TRBD1 (5 bases). V lost 3 bases to trimming and J lost 10 bases, with 12 bases between them. The CDR3 length is 12 residues. From germline, CDR1 is MDHEN and CDR2 SYDVKM.

This clonotype was observed a handful of times. V usage is TRBV5-1 and J usage is TRBJ2-5; 9 bases fit TRBD1. Looked up from germline, CDR1 is SGHRS and CDR2 is YFSETQ. The CDR3 has 15 residues. Losses at the gene ends were 4 bases for V and 3 bases for J; bases not matched to a gene: 7. Here the CDR3 DNA reads TGCGCCAGCAGCAAAGCCGGGACAGGGAAAGAGACCCAGTACTTC. Protein sequence: CASSKAGTGKETQYF.